The 23 T cell receptor beta chains given below trace back to one sample, sequenced in a study of shared clonotypes between healthy human individuals. The method was immunoSEQ multiplex PCR; TCRdb's version includes in-frame clones alone and lacks a portion of them. Found here are 550,000 to 800,000 clones, around two thirds of them singletons; the top ten hold over 1.5%. Sequenced input: memory CD4+ T cells sorted from blood. Subset described: CD45RA-negative fraction. Receptors were obtained from a woman in her twenties or thirties in good health.

The V and J genes are TRBV11-2 and TRBJ2-1, with a tentative D call TRBD2 (5 bases). This CDR3 is 15 amino acids long. The V gene lost 2 bases and the J gene lost 0 bases, with 8 bases spanning the gap. CDR1 is SGHAT and CDR2 is FQNNGV in the germline V gene. The CDR3 nucleotides are TGTGCCAGCAGCTTATTAGCGAGCTCCTACAATGAGCAGTTCTTC. Its protein is CASSLLASSYNEQFF.

The chain employs TRBV6-4 and TRBJ1-4, with unresolved D. V was clipped by 0 bases and J by 7 bases, with 15 bases between them. Per the germline V gene, CDR1 is MRHNA and CDR2 is SNTAGT. The CDR3 has 16 amino acids. CDR3 loop: CASSDSVSLGGEKLFF. The CDR3 DNA is TGTGCCAGCAGTGACTCGGTCTCATTGGGCGGTGAAAAACTGTTTTTT.

This clone has only one observation. The chain is built from TRBV4-1 and TRBJ2-3; no definite D call. V was clipped by 1 base and J by 3 bases, with 8 bases between them. CDR3 size: 14 residues. Germline-derived CDR1 and CDR2 are MGHRA and YSYEKL. The DNA of the CDR3 is TGCGCCAGCAGCCAAGTATTAGCTACAGATACGCAGTATTTT. Its translation is CASSQVLATDTQYF.

This clone was counted only a few times. The CDR3 region is CASSPTSGRSYEQYF. As DNA, the CDR3 is TGTGCCAGTAGTCCTACTAGCGGACGCTCCTACGAGCAGTACTTC. This chain connects TRBV19 to TRBJ2-7, with TRBD2 matching 8 bases. V lost 5 bases to trimming and J lost 0 bases; unmatched junction nucleotides: 6. This CDR3 contains 15 residues. Germline values: CDR1 LNHDA, CDR2 SQIVND (reference sequence).

The gene calls are TRBV7-2 and TRBJ2-6, with a possible D match to TRBD2 (5 bases). The length of the CDR3 is 17 residues. Germline lookup yields CDR1 SGHTA and CDR2 FQGNSA. V lost 3 bases, J lost 0 bases, and 12 bases lay in between. CDR3 residues: CASSLASGVSGANVLTF. CDR3 DNA: TGTGCCAGCAGCTTGGCCAGCGGCGTCTCTGGGGCCAACGTCCTGACTTTC.

This clone has only a few counts. The chain is built from TRBV5-4 and TRBJ2-7; D is undetermined. The germline gives CDR1 SGHNT, CDR2 YYREEE (reference sequence). Trimming took off 2 bases at V and 2 bases at J, with 11 bases between the two ends. There are 14 residues in the CDR3. The CDR3 DNA reads TGTGCCAGCAGCTTAGGAACAAACACCTACGAGCAGTACTTC. Translating it yields CASSLGTNTYEQYF.

The genes are TRBV5-5 and TRBJ2-7, with D perhaps given as TRBD1 or TRBD2 (5 bases each). V was shortened by 4 bases and J by 5 bases, with 13 bases between the two germline ends. CDR1 is SGHKS and CDR2 is YYEKEE in the germline V gene (reference sequence). This CDR3 comprises 13 residues. The CDR3, as DNA: TGTGCCAGCAGCAGGGGACGAAACAACGAGCAGTACTTC. Its protein product is CASSRGRNNEQYF.

The chain carries TRBV29-1 and TRBJ2-1, with unresolved D. Looked up from germline, CDR1 is SQVTM and CDR2 is ANQGSEA. Trimming stripped 6 bases from V and 7 bases from J, with 16 bases between. The CDR3 spans 13 residues. CDR3 DNA sequence: TGCAGCGTCGTTATATCCTTTGGGAATGAGCAGTTCTTC. It codes for CSVVISFGNEQFF.

The V and J genes are TRBV25-1 and TRBJ2-7, with D possibly TRBD1 on 6 matching bases. CDR1 is MGHDK, CDR2 SYGVNS, per germline. Trimming shortened V by 4 bases and J by 1 base, and 14 bases separated the two germline ends. The CDR3 length is 15 residues. The CDR3 nucleotides are TGTGCCAGCAGTGGGTCAGGGGCTGGATCCTACGAGCAGTACTTC. This codes for CASSGSGAGSYEQYF.

The V call is TRBV27, the J call TRBJ2-7; 7 nucleotides match TRBD1. Germline lookup yields CDR1 MNHEY and CDR2 SMNVEV (reference sequence). The J segment lost 0 bases and the V segment lost 7 bases, leaving 9 bases of the junction unmatched. CDR3 length: 15 amino acids. The CDR3 loop reads CASNRQGLSSYEQYF. CDR3 nucleotide sequence: TGTGCCAGCAACCGACAGGGATTAAGCTCCTACGAGCAGTACTTC.

The chain has TRBV19 and TRBJ2-2, with a tentative D call TRBD2 (6 bases). This CDR3 is built from 15 residues. V was pared by 6 bases and J by 2 bases, with 13 bases between. CDR1 is LNHDA, CDR2 SQIVND, per germline (reference sequence). The CDR3: CASRPWGVNTGELFF. The CDR3, as DNA: TGTGCCAGTAGACCCTGGGGGGTAAACACCGGGGAGCTGTTTTTT.

The chain uses TRBV10-3 and TRBJ2-7; D perhaps matches TRBD2 (6 bases). The germline CDR1 and CDR2 sequences are ENHRY and SYGVKD. V lost 0 bases to trimming and J lost 4 bases, with 13 bases between them. This CDR3 has 15 residues. The CDR3 DNA reads TGTGCCATCAGTGAGTCGGGAGCGAGCGGGTACGAGCAGTACTTC. Translating it yields CAISESGASGYEQYF.

This clone has a handful of counts. The gene calls are TRBV6-6 and TRBJ2-5, with TRBD2 matching 8 bases. With 2 bases clipped from V and 5 bases from J, the junction kept 4 bases outside the gene matches. This CDR3 contains 14 residues. Looked up from germline, CDR1 is MNHNY and CDR2 is SVGAGI (reference sequence). The CDR3 spells CASSYGTRGETQYF. The CDR3 DNA follows: TGTGCCAGCAGTTACGGGACTAGGGGGGAGACCCAGTACTTC.

J is TRBJ2-1 and V is TRBV6-6; D not certain. V was pared by 4 bases and J by 0 bases, with 7 bases between. The CDR3 consists of 14 residues. The germline V gene has CDR1 MNHNY and CDR2 SVGAGI (reference sequence). CDR3 bases: TGTGCCAGCAGTTCCAGTCTCTCCTACAATGAGCAGTTCTTC. Translating it yields CASSSSLSYNEQFF.

V usage is TRBV18 and J usage is TRBJ2-4; no clear D. The CDR3 sequence is 13 residues long. CDR1 is KGHSH and CDR2 is LQKENI in the germline V gene. Trimming took off 2 bases at V and 5 bases at J, with 7 bases between the two ends. As DNA, the CDR3 is TGTGCCAGCTCACCAGGGCCCCAAAACATTCAGTACTTC. Translated: CASSPGPQNIQYF.

This clone was recorded once. The rearrangement uses TRBV19 and TRBJ1-1; 8 nucleotides match TRBD1. In germline, CDR1 is LNHDA, CDR2 SQIVND (reference sequence). There are 14 residues in the CDR3. J lost 5 bases, V lost 6 bases, and 8 bases had no gene match. CDR3 in DNA: TGTGCCAGTAGACGCAGGGGGCGGGAAACTGAAGCTTTCTTT. Its protein product is CASRRRGRETEAFF.

V and J are TRBV5-6 and TRBJ2-5; the match to TRBD1 covers 9 bases. Germline loops: CDR1 SGHDT, CDR2 YYEEEE. This CDR3 has 16 amino acids. V lost 5 bases and J lost 4; bases outside the gene matches: 12. The CDR3: CASSYTGTGYRETQYF. The CDR3 DNA reads as TGTGCCAGCAGTTATACCGGGACAGGGTATAGAGAGACCCAGTACTTC.

The chain recombines TRBV19 with TRBJ1-1; D remains ambiguous. Germline assignment: CDR1 LNHDA and CDR2 SQIVND (reference sequence). CDR3 size: 11 residues. V was trimmed by 2 bases and J by 7 bases, leaving 5 bases between them. CDR3 loop: CASSILGEAFF. The CDR3 nucleotides read TGTGCCAGTAGTATACTTGGTGAAGCTTTCTTT. Full variable domain (outside the CDR3, taken from reference TRBV19 and TRBJ1-1): DGGITQSPKYLFRKEGQNVTLSCEQNLNHDAMYWYRQDPGQGLRLIYYSQIVNDFQKGDIAEGYSVSREKKESFPLTVTSAQKNPTAFYLCASSILGEAFFGQGTRLTVV.

This clone came up a few times. This specimen includes other DNA sequences encoding the same CDR3. The chain links TRBV5-1 to TRBJ2-1, with 8 positions matching TRBD2. The CDR3 has 15 residues. After removal of 2 bases from V and 4 bases from J, the junction contained 5 bases not matched to a gene. Germline V gives CDR1 SGHRS, CDR2 YFSETQ. DNA for the CDR3: TGCGCCAGCAGCTTTACTAGCGGAGCTTACAATGAGCAGTTCTTC. It yields the protein CASSFTSGAYNEQFF.

This chain uses TRBV5-1 with TRBJ2-2; weak D call: TRBD2 (6 bases). This CDR3 has 16 amino acids. V dropped 0 bases and J dropped 5 bases, with 14 bases sitting between them. From germline, CDR1 is SGHRS and CDR2 YFSETQ. The CDR3 DNA follows: TGCGCCAGCAGCTTGGTTCCGGGAGAATCGACCGGGGAGCTGTTTTTT. As protein: CASSLVPGESTGELFF. The full variable domain, completed using reference TRBV5-1 and TRBJ2-2, is KAGVTQTPRYLIKTRGQQVTLSCSPISGHRSVSWYQQTPGQGLQFLFEYFSETQRNKGNFPGRFSGRQFSNSRSEMNVSTLELGDSALYLCASSLVPGESTGELFFGEGSRLTVL.

V usage is TRBV9 and J usage is TRBJ1-2; TRBD1 agrees at 8 bases. The CDR3 extends over 14 amino acids. Trimming at V came to 2 bases and at J to 6 bases, leaving 6 bases not matched to a gene. The germline V gene encodes CDR1 SGDLS and CDR2 YYNGEE. The DNA of the CDR3 is TGTGCCAGCAGCGTTCAACAGGGGGATCATGGCTACACCTTC. This translates into CASSVQQGDHGYTF.

The V gene is TRBV18, the J gene TRBJ2-5, with 8 bases that match TRBD2. V gave up 1 base and J gave up 2 bases; unmatched junction bases: 6. The CDR3 is made up of 16 amino acids. Germline CDR1 is KGHSH and CDR2 is LQKENI. As DNA, the CDR3 is TGTGCCAGCTCACCACAAGCGGGCGGGAGGCAAGAGACCCAGTACTTC. It translates to CASSPQAGGRQETQYF.

The sample holds one count of this clone. The chain couples TRBV4-2 to TRBJ2-3, with 8 bases that match TRBD1. The ends lost 0 bases at V and 3 bases at J; junction bases unmatched: 2. CDR3 length: 15 amino acids. Germline V gives CDR1 LGHNA, CDR2 YNFKEQ. CDR3 DNA sequence: TGTGCCAGCAGCCAAGAGGACAGGGCTACAGATACGCAGTATTTT. This sequence encodes CASSQEDRATDTQYF.